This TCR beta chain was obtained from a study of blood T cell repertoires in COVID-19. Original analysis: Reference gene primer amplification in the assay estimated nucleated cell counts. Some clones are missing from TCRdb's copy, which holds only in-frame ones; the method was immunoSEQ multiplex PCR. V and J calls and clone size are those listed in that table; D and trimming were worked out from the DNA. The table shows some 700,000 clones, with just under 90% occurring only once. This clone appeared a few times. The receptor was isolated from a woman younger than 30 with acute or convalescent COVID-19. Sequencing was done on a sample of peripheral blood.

CDR3: CASSLRTGGGSPLHF. For the CDR3, the DNA is TGTGCCAGCAGCTTGCGGACAGGGGGCGGTTCACCCCTCCACTTT. This chain uses TRBV5-5 with TRBJ1-6; 11 nucleotides match TRBD1. The V gene's germline CDR1 is SGHKS and CDR2 YYEKEE (reference sequence). The CDR3 is made up of 15 amino acids. Germline trimming cut 1 base from V and 9 bases from J; bases unmatched to any gene: 3.